This TCR beta chain came from a study of post-analysis software for immune sequencing data. General study results and limits: Roughly five TRBV segments were more frequent in patients than controls; TRBV5-6, TRBV5-1 and TRBV20-1 belonged to this group. Samples sharing a preparation batch grouped tightly together when assessed by F measure. For normalized Chao1 diversity, multiple sclerosis patients scored significantly lower than controls did.

Unique molecular identifiers featured in each of the TCR beta cDNA libraries. One entry per CDR3 protein results from TCRdb running MiXCR on the PCR reads. The sample holds roughly 620,000 distinct CDR3 sequences; around 40% are singletons and the top ten take under 2%. A few counts support this clonotype. Its antigen is as yet unknown. There are 14 residues in the CDR3. Trimming left V 2 bases short and J 4 bases short, with 11 bases between. The V gene's germline CDR1 is MNHEY and CDR2 SVGEGT. The sample comprised blood. This clonotype was sampled from a girl aged 10 to 17 with multiple sclerosis. The gene calls are TRBV6-2 or TRBV6-3 and TRBJ1-2; no definite D call. DNA of the CDR3: TGTGCCAGCAGTTACCAAGGGCGGATCTATGGCTACACCTTC. Translating gives CASSYQGRIYGYTF.